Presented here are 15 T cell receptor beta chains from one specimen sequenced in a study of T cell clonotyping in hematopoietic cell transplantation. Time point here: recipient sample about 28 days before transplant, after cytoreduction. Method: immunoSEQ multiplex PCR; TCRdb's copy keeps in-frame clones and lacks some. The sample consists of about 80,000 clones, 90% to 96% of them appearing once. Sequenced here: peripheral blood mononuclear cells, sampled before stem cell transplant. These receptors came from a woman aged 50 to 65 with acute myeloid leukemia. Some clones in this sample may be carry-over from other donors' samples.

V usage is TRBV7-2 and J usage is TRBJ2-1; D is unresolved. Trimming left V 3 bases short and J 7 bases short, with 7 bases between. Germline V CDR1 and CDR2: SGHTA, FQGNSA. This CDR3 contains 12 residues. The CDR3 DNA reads TGTGCCAGCAGCTTTTCGCGGAATGAGCAGTTCTTC. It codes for CASSFSRNEQFF.

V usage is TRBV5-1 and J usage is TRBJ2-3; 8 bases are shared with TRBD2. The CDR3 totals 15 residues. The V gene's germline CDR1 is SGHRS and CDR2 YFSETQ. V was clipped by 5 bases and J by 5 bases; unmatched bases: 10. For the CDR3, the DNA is TGCGCCAGCAGTGGAGGCGGGGGGCCGGGAGATACGCAGTATTTT. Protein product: CASSGGGGPGDTQYF.

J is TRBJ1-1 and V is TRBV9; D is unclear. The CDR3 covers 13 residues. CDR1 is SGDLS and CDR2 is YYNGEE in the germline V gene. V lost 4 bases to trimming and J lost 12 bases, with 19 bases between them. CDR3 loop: CASSPPGFPRSFF. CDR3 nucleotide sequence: TGTGCCAGCAGCCCGCCAGGTTTCCCCCGGTCTTTCTTT.

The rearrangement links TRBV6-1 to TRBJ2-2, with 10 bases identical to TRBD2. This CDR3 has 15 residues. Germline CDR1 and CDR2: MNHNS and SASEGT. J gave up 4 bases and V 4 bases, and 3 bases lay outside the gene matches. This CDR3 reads CASSVLAGVTGELFF. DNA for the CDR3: TGTGCCAGCAGTGTTCTAGCGGGAGTCACCGGGGAGCTGTTTTTT.

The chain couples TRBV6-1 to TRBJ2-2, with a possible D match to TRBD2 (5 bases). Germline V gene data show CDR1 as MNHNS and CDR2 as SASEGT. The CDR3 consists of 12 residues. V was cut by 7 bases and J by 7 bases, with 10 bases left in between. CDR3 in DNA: TGTGCCAGCATCCGAGCGGTCGGGGAGCTGTTTTTT. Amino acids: CASIRAVGELFF.

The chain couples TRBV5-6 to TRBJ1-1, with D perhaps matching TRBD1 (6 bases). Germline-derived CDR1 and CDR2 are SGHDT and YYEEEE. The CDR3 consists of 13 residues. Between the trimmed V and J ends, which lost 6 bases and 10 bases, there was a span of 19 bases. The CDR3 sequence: CASTRRGGSGAFF. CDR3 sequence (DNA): TGTGCCAGCACCCGGAGGGGGGGTAGTGGAGCTTTCTTT.

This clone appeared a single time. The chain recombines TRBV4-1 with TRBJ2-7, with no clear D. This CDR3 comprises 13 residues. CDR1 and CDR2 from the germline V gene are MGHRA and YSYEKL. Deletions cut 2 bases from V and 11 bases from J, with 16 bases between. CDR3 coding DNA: TGCGCCAGCAGCCAAAATGATGCTTCGGAAGAGTACTTC. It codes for CASSQNDASEEYF.

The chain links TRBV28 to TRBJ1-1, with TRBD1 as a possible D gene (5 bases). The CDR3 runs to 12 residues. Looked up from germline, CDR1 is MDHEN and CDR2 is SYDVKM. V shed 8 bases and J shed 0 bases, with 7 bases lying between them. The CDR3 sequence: CASRGVNTEAFF. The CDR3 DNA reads TGTGCCAGCCGGGGCGTGAACACTGAAGCTTTCTTT.

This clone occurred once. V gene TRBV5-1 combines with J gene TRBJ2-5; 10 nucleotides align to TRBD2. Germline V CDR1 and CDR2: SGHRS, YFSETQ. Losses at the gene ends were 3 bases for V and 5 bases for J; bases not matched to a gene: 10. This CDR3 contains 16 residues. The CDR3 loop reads CASSSSLAGGSETQYF. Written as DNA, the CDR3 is TGCGCCAGCAGCTCAAGTTTAGCGGGGGGTTCGGAGACCCAGTACTTC.

This CDR3 is CASSPSGTGEAFF. The CDR3 DNA follows: TGCGCCAGCAGCCCCTCAGGGACCGGCGAAGCTTTCTTT. The chain carries TRBV5-1 and TRBJ1-1; possible D gene TRBD1, 5 bases. Germline CDR1 SGHRS, CDR2 YFSETQ. The CDR3 loop spans 13 amino acids. Trimming removed 4 bases at V and 8 bases at J, with 15 bases between.

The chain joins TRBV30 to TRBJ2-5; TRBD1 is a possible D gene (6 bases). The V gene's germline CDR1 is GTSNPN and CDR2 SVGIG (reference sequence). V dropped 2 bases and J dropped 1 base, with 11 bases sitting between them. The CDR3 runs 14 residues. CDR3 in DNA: TGTGCCTGGAGTCCCGGCAGGGGCCAAGAGACCCAGTACTTC. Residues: CAWSPGRGQETQYF. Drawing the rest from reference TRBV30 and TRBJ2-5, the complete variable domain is SQTIHQWPATLVQPVGSPLSLECTVEGTSNPNLYWYRQAAGRGLQLLFYSVGIGQISSEVPQNLSASRPQDRQFILSSKKLLLSDSGFYLCAWSPGRGQETQYFGPGTRLLVL.

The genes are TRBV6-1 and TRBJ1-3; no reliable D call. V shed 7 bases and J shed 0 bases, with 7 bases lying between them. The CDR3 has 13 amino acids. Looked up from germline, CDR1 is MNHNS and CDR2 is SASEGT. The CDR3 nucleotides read TGTGCCAGCATCATGGGCTCTGGAAACACCATATATTTT. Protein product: CASIMGSGNTIYF.

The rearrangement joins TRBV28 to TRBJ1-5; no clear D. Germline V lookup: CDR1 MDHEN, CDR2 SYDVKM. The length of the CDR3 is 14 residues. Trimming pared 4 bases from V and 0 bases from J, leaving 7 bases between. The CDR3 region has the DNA TGTGCCAGCAGTTGGCAGATTAGCAATCAGCCCCAGCATTTT. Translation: CASSWQISNQPQHF. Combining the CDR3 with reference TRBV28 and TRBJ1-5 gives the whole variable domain DVKVTQSSRYLVKRTGEKVFLECVQDMDHENMFWYRQDPGLGLRLIYFSYDVKMKEKGDIPEGYSVSREKKERFSLILESASTNQTSMYLCASSWQISNQPQHFGDGTRLSIL.

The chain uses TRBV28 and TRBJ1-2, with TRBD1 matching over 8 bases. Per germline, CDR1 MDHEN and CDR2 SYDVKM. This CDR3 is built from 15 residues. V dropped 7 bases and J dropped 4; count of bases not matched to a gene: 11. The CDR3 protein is CASIAGTGNFYGYTF. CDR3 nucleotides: TGTGCCAGCATCGCCGGGACAGGCAACTTCTATGGCTACACCTTC.

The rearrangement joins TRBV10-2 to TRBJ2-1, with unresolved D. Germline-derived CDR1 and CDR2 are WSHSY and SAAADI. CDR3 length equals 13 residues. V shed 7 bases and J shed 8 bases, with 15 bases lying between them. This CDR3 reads CASIWGSSYEQFF. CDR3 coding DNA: TGCGCCAGCATATGGGGATCTTCTTATGAGCAGTTCTTC.